Following are 11 T cell receptor beta chains from one sample sequenced in a study of shared clonotypes between healthy human individuals. Using immunoSEQ multiplex PCR, the repertoire was profiled, and TCRdb retains in-frame clones only, with some absent. In the table there are under 850,000 clones, 80% to 95% of which are singletons. CD45RO-negative CD8 cells positively selected for CCR7 made up the naive population, which excluded terminally differentiated effector memory CD45RA+ cells. The sample comprised naive CD8+ T cells sorted from blood. Receptors were obtained from a man aged 30 to 39 in good health.

The chain uses TRBV7-9 and TRBJ2-7; D may correspond to TRBD1 or TRBD2 (5 bases each). V gave up 2 bases and J gave up 5 bases, with 16 bases separating them. In germline, CDR1 is SEHNR, CDR2 FQNEAQ (reference sequence). This CDR3 comprises 15 residues. CDR3 DNA: TGTGCCAGCAGCTTACCGGGACCCATAGGGGACGAGCAGTACTTC. Residues: CASSLPGPIGDEQYF.

The V call is TRBV9, the J call TRBJ2-3; 9 bases fit TRBD2. V trimming: 0 bases; J trimming: 0 bases; junction bases outside the gene matches: 2. The CDR3 runs 16 residues. Per germline, CDR1 SGDLS and CDR2 YYNGEE. Here the CDR3 DNA reads TGTGCCAGCAGCGTAGGGACTAGCGCTAGCACAGATACGCAGTATTTT. Amino acids: CASSVGTSASTDTQYF.

The chain employs TRBV28 and TRBJ2-3; D ambiguous. Per the germline V gene, CDR1 is MDHEN and CDR2 is SYDVKM. The CDR3 runs to 14 residues. V lost 1 base and J 2 bases, leaving 7 bases between the germline ends. The CDR3 DNA sequence: TGTGCCAGCAGTTTATTGAGCGTCACAGATACGCAGTATTTT. Encoded protein: CASSLLSVTDTQYF.

J is TRBJ2-1 and V is TRBV28; TRBD1 is a possible D gene (5 bases). The CDR3 length is 17 residues. The germline V and J ends were trimmed by 4 bases and 3 bases, with 19 bases remaining between them. CDR1 MDHEN and CDR2 SYDVKM come from the germline V gene. CDR3 sequence reads: CASSSPLTRQHYNEQFF. The CDR3 DNA sequence: TGTGCCAGCAGTTCCCCGCTTACCCGACAGCACTACAATGAGCAGTTCTTC.

CDR3: CASSTGRSYYEQYF. The CDR3 DNA reads TGTGCCAGCAGCACCGGACGGAGCTACTACGAGCAGTACTTC. The genes are TRBV5-6 and TRBJ2-7; no definite D call. The V and J ends lost 4 bases and 3 bases respectively, with 14 bases between them. The CDR3 totals 14 residues. Germline values: CDR1 SGHDT, CDR2 YYEEEE.

The chain recombines TRBV15 with TRBJ2-7; 7 bases match TRBD1. Unmatched junction bases numbered 11, after V lost 3 bases and J lost 3 bases. Per germline, CDR1 LNHNV and CDR2 YYDKDF (reference sequence). This CDR3 has 16 amino acids. The chain's CDR3 is CATSSLRTGLYYEQYF. The DNA for the CDR3 is TGTGCCACCAGCAGTCTTAGGACAGGACTTTACTACGAGCAGTACTTC.

The rearrangement joins TRBV27 to TRBJ2-7; 7 bases agree with TRBD2. Trimming took 7 bases from V and 0 from J; bases not matched to a gene: 3. Germline CDR1 MNHEY, CDR2 SMNVEV (reference sequence). This CDR3 has 13 amino acids. CDR3 sequence reads: CASKRGSSYEQYF. As DNA, the CDR3 is TGTGCCAGCAAGCGCGGGAGCTCCTACGAGCAGTACTTC.

The rearrangement uses TRBV10-2 and TRBJ2-1; D gene ambiguous. The CDR3 totals 11 residues. Germline assignment: CDR1 WSHSY and CDR2 SAAADI. CDR3 sequence: CGGDGNGEQFF. In DNA, the CDR3 is TGCGGCGGCGACGGTAACGGGGAGCAGTTCTTC.

This clone was counted once. The same CDR3 is also encoded by other DNA sequences in this sample. The gene calls are TRBV7-9 and TRBJ1-2; D might be TRBD1 (5 bases). Trimming pared 4 bases from V and 2 bases from J, leaving 8 bases between. This CDR3 has 13 amino acids. Germline loops: CDR1 SEHNR, CDR2 FQNEAQ (reference sequence). The CDR3 spells CASSSTENYGYTF. CDR3 sequence (DNA): TGTGCCAGCAGCTCGACAGAGAACTATGGCTACACCTTC.

This clone was observed a few times. The rearrangement joins TRBV7-6 to TRBJ2-7; D unresolved. The CDR3 loop spans 16 amino acids. Germline assignment: CDR1 SGHVS and CDR2 FNYEAQ. V dropped 5 bases and J dropped 5 bases, with 22 bases sitting between them. CDR3 DNA sequence: TGTGCCAGCAGCCTGCATCCCGGGCGCCCTAGTAACGAGCAGTACTTC. Its translation: CASSLHPGRPSNEQYF.

The chain has TRBV5-4 and TRBJ2-1; 8 bases align to TRBD2. This CDR3 is 16 amino acids long. Germline V gene sequence: CDR1 SGHNT, CDR2 YYREEE (reference sequence). J lost 6 bases, V lost 4 bases, and 12 bases had no gene match. The CDR3 is CASSDPGGTSGNEQFF. The CDR3 region has the DNA TGTGCCAGCAGCGATCCGGGTGGAACTAGCGGCAATGAGCAGTTCTTC.